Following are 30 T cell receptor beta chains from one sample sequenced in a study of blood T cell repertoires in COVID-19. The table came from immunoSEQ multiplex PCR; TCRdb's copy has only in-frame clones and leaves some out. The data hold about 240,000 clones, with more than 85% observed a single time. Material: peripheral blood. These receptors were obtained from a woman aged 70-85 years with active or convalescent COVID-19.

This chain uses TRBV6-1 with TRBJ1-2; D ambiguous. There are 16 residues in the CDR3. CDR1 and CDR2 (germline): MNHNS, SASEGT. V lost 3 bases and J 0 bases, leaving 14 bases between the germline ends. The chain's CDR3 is CASSETFPLANYGYTF. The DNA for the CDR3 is TGTGCCAGCAGTGAGACATTTCCGTTAGCTAACTATGGCTACACCTTC.

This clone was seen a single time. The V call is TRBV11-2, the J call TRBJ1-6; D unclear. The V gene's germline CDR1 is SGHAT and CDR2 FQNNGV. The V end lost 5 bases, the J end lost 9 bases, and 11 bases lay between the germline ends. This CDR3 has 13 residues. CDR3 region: CASSPLGGSPLHF. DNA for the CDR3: TGTGCCAGCAGCCCTCTCGGTGGTTCACCCCTCCACTTT.

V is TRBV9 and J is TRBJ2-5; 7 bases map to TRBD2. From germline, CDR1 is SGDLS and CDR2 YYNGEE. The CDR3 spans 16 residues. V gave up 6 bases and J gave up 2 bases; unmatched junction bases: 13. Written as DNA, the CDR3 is TGTGCCAGCAACTCGGGGAGGGTCGGGGTTCAAGAGACCCAGTACTTC. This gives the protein CASNSGRVGVQETQYF. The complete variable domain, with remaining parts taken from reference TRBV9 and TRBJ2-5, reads DSGVTQTPKHLITATGQRVTLRCSPRSGDLSVYWYQQSLDQGLQFLIQYYNGEERAKGNILERFSAQQFPDLHSELNLSSLELGDSALYFCASNSGRVGVQETQYFGPGTRLLVL.

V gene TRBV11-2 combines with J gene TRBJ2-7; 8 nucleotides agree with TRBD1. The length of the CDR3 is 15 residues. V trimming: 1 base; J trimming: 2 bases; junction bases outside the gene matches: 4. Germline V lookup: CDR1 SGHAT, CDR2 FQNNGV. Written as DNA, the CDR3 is TGTGCCAGCAGCTTAGGACAGGGGCGAACCTACGAGCAGTACTTC. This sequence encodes CASSLGQGRTYEQYF.

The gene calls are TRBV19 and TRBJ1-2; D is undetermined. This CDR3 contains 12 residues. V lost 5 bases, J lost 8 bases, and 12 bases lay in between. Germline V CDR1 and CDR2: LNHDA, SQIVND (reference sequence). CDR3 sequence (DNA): TGTGCCAGTAGTTTAGGAGGAAAAGGCTACACCTTC. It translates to CASSLGGKGYTF.

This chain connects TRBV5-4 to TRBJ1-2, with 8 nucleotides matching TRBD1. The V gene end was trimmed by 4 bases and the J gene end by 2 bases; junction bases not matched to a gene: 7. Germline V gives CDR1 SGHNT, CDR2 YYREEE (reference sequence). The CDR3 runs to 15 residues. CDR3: CASSPGTGANYGYTF. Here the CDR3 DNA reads TGTGCCAGCAGCCCAGGGACAGGCGCGAACTATGGCTACACCTTC.

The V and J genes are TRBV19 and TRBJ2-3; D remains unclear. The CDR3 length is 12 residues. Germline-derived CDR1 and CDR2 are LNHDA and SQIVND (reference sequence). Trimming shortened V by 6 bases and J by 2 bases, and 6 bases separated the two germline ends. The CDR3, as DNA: TGTGCCAGTAGGGGCGTCACAGATACGCAGTATTTT. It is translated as CASRGVTDTQYF.

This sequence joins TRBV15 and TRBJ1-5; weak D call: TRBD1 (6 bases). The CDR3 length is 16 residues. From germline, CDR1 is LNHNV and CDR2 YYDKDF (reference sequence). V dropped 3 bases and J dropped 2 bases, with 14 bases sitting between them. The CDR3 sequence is CATSSYRDVGNQPQHF. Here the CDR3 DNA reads TGTGCCACCAGCAGTTACAGGGACGTCGGCAATCAGCCCCAGCATTTT.

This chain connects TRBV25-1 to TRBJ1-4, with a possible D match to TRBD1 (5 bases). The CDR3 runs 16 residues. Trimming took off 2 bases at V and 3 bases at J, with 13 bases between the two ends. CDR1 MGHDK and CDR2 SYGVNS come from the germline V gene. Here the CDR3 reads CASSEGRGRSNEKLFF. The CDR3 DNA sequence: TGTGCCAGCAGTGAAGGGAGGGGACGCTCTAATGAAAAACTGTTTTTT.

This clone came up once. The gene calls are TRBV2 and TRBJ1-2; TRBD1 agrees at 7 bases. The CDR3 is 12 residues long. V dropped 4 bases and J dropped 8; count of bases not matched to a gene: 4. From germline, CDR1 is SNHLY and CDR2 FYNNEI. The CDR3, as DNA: TGTGCCAGCAGTGGTCCAGGGGGAGGCTACACCTTC. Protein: CASSGPGGGYTF.

This CDR3 is CASSLFGQGEETQYF. The CDR3 nucleotides read TGTGCCAGCAGCTTGTTCGGACAGGGGGAAGAGACCCAGTACTTC. The chain carries TRBV5-6 and TRBJ2-5, with TRBD1 matching over 10 bases. Germline CDR1 is SGHDT and CDR2 is YYEEEE. Trimming removed 1 base from V and 3 bases from J; junction bases left unmatched: 3. The CDR3 sequence is 15 residues long.

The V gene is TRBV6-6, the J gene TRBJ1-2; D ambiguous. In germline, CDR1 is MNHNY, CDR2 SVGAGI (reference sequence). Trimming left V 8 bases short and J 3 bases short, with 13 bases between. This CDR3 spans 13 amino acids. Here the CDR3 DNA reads TGTGCCAGCGGTTTCCAAGCGGACTATGGCTACACCTTC. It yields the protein CASGFQADYGYTF.

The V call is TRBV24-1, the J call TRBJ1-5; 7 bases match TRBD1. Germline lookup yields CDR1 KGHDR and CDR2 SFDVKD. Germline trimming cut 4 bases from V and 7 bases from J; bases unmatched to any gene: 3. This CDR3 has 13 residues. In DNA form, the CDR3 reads TGTGCCACCAGTGAAGCAGGGGGACAGCCCCAGCATTTT. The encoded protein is CATSEAGGQPQHF.

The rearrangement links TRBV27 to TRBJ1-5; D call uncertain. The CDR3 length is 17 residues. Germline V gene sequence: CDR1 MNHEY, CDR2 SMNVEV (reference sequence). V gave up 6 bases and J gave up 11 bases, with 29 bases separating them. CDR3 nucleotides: TGTGCCAGCAGCCACTCTGACCAAAGGGCGGGATTGTGGGCCCAGCATTTT. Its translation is CASSHSDQRAGLWAQHF.

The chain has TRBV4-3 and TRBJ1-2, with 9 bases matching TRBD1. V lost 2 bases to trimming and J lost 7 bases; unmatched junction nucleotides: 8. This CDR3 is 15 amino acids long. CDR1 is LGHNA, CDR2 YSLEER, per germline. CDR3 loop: CASSQRQGVFFGYTF. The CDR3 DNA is TGCGCCAGCAGCCAACGACAGGGGGTATTCTTTGGCTACACCTTC.

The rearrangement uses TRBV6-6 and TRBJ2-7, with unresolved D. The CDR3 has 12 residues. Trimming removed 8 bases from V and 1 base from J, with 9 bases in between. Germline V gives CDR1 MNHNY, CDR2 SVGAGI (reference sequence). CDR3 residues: CASESSSYEQYF. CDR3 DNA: TGTGCCAGCGAGAGTAGTTCCTACGAGCAGTACTTC.

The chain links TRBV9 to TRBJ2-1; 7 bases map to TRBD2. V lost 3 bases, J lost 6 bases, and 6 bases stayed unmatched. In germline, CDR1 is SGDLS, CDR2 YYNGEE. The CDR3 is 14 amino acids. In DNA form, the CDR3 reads TGTGCCAGCAGCGAGGGGCGGGGGTCCAATGAGCAGTTCTTC. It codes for CASSEGRGSNEQFF.

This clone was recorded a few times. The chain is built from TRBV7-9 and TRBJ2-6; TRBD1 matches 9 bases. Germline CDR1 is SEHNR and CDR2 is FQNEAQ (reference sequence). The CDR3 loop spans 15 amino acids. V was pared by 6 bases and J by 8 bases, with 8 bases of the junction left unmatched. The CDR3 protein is CASSFPGQGSNVLTF. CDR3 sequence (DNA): TGTGCCAGCAGTTTCCCGGGACAGGGATCCAACGTCCTGACTTTC.

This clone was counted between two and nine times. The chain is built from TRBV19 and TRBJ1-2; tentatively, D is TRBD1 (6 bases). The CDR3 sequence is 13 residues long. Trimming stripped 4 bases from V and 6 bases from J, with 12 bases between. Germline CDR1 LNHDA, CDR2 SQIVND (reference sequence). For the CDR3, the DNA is TGTGCCAGTAGTAATGCCAGGGGACATGGCTACACCTTC. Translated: CASSNARGHGYTF.

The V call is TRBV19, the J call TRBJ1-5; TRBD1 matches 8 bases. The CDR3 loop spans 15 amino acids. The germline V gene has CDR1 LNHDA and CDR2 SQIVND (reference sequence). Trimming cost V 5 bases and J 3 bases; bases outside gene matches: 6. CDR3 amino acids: CASSETGQVNQPQHF. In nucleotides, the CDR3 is TGTGCCAGTAGTGAAACGGGACAGGTCAATCAGCCCCAGCATTTT.

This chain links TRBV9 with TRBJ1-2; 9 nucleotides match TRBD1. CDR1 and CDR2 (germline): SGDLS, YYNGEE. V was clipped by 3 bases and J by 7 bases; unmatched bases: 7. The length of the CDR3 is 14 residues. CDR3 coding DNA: TGTGCCAGCAGCGCCGGACAGGGGATTATTGGCTACACCTTC. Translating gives CASSAGQGIIGYTF.

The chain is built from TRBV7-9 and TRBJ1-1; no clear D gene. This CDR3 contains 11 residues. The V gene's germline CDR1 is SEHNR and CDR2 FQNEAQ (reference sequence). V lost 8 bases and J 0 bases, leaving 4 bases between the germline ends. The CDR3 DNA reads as TGTGCCAGCCTAATGAACACTGAAGCTTTCTTT. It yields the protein CASLMNTEAFF.

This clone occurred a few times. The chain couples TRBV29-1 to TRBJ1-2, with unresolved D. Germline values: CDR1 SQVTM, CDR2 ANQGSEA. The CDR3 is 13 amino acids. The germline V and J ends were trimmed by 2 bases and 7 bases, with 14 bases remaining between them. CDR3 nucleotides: TGCAGCGTTGAAACGTTTCCTCCCGGTGGCTACACCTTC. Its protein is CSVETFPPGGYTF.

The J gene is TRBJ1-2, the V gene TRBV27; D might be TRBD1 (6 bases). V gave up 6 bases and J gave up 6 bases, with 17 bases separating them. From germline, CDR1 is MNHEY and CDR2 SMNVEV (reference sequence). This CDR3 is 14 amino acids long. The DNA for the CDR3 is TGTGCCAGCAGCCGCACAGGGAGGGTCGATGGCTACACCTTC. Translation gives CASSRTGRVDGYTF.

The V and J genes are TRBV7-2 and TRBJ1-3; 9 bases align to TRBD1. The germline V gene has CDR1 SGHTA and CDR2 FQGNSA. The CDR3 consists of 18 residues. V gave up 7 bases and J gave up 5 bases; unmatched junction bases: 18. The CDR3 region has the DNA TGTGCCAGCATCCCTGTGTCGGGACAGGGAGAGAGAAGAAACACCATATATTTT. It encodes CASIPVSGQGERRNTIYF.

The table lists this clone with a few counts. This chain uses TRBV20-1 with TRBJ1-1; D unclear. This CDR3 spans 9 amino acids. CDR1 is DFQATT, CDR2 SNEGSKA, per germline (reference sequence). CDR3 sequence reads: CSSEREAFF. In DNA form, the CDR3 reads TGCAGCTCTGAGAGGGAAGCTTTCTTT.

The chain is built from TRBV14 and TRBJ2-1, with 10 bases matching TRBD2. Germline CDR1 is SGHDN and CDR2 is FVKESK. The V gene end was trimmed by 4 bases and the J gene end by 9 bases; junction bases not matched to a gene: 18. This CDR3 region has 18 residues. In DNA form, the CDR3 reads TGTGCCAGCAGCCTAAACGCCGGGACTAGCGCTTCCTACGTTGAGCAGTTCTTC. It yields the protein CASSLNAGTSASYVEQFF.

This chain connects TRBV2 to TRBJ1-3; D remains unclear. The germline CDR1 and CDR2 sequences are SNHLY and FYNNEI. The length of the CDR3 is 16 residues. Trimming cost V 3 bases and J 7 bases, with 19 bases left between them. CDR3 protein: CASSEFGGRGGNTIYF. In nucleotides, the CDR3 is TGTGCCAGCAGTGAGTTCGGCGGCCGGGGTGGGAACACCATATATTTT.

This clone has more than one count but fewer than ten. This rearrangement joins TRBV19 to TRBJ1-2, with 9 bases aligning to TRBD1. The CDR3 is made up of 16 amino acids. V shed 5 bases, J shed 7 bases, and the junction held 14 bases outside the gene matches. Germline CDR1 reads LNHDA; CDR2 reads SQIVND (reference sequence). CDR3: CASSVTGTGTGRGYTF. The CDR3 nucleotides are TGTGCCAGTAGTGTAACCGGGACAGGGACCGGGCGTGGCTACACCTTC.

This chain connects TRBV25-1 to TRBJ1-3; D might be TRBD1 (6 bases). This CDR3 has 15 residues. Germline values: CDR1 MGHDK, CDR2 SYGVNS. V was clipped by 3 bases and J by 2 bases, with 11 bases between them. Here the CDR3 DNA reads TGTGCCAGCAGTGATTCCGGGGACACTGGAAACACCATATATTTT. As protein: CASSDSGDTGNTIYF. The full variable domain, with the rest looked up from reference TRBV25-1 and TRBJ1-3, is EADIYQTPRYLVIGTGKKITLECSQTMGHDKMYWYQQDPGMELHLIHYSYGVNSTEKGDLSSESTVSRIRTEHFPLTLESARPSHTSQYLCASSDSGDTGNTIYFGEGSWLTVV.